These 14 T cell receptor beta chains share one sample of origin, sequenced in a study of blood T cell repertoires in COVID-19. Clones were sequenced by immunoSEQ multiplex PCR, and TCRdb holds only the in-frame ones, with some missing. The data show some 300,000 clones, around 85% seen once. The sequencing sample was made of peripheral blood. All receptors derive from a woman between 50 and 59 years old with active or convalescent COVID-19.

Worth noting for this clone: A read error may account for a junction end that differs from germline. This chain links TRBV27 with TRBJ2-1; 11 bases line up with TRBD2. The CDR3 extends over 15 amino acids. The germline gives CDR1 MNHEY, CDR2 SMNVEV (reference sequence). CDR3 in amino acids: CASSPGTSGTNEQFF. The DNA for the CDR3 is TGTGCCAGCAGTCCTGGGACTAGCGGTACAAATGAGCAATTCTTC.

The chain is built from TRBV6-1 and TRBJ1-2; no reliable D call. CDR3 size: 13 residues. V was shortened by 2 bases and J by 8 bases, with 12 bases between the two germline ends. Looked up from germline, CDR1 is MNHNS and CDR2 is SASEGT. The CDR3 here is CASSEYKTGGYTF. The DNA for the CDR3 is TGTGCCAGCAGTGAATACAAGACGGGAGGCTACACCTTC.

DNA for the CDR3: TGTGCCAGCAGCGTAGGGGGTGCTAGCGGGAGTAAGGGGACAGATACGCAGTATTTT. Translation: CASSVGGASGSKGTDTQYF. The V call is TRBV9, the J call TRBJ2-3; 10 bases agree with TRBD2. V gave up 0 bases and J gave up 3 bases; unmatched junction bases: 13. CDR3 length: 19 amino acids. Per germline, CDR1 SGDLS and CDR2 YYNGEE.

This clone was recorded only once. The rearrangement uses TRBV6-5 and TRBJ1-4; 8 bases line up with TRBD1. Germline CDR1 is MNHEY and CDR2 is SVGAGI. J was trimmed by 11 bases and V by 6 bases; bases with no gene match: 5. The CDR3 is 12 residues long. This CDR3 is CASRQGVGKLFF. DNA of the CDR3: TGTGCCAGCAGACAGGGGGTCGGGAAACTGTTTTTT.

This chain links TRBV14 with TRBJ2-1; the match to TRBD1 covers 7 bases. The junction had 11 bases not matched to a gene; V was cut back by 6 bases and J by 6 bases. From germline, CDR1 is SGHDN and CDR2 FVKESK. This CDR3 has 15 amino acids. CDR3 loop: CASRAGTALFNEQFF. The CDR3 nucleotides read TGTGCCAGCAGGGCCGGGACAGCTCTCTTCAATGAGCAGTTCTTC.

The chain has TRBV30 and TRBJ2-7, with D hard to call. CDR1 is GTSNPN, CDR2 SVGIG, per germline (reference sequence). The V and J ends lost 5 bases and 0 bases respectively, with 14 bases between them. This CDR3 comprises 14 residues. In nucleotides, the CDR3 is TGTGCCTGGGACTTGCACCCGGGCTCCTACGAGCAGTACTTC. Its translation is CAWDLHPGSYEQYF.

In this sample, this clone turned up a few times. For the CDR3, the DNA is TGTGCCTGGAGTGTACGGGTCGGGACAGGTTTTCGGAGCAATCAGCCCCAGCATTTT. Its translation: CAWSVRVGTGFRSNQPQHF. This rearrangement joins TRBV30 to TRBJ1-5, with 8 positions matching TRBD1. The CDR3 runs to 19 residues. CDR1 is GTSNPN and CDR2 is SVGIG in the germline V gene (reference sequence). V dropped 0 bases and J dropped 1; count of bases not matched to a gene: 14.

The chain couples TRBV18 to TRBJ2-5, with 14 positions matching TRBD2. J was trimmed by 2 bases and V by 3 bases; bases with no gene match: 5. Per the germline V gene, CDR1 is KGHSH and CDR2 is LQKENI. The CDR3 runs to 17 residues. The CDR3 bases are TGTGCCAGCTCACCCGGGACTAGCGGGAGCGGACAAGAGACCCAGTACTTC. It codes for CASSPGTSGSGQETQYF.

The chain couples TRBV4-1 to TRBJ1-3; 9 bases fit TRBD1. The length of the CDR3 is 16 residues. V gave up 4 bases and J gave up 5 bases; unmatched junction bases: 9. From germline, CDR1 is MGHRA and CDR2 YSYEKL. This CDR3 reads CASSPLGTGPRNTIYF. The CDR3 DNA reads TGCGCCAGCAGCCCCCTCGGGACAGGGCCCAGAAACACCATATATTTT.

The CDR3 DNA reads as TGTGCCAGTAGTATTATACTGAGGGCTGAAGCTTTCTTT. Translated: CASSIILRAEAFF. The chain is built from TRBV19 and TRBJ1-1; no firm D call. CDR3 size: 13 residues. With 3 bases removed from V and 6 bases from J, the gap between germline ends came to 11 bases. CDR1 is LNHDA, CDR2 SQIVND, per germline (reference sequence).

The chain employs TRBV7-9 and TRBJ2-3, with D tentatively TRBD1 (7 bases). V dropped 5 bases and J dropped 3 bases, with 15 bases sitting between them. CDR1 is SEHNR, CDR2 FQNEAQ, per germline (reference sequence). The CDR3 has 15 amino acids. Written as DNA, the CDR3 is TGTGCCAGCAGCACTGACAGGGAGGCGACAGATACGCAGTATTTT. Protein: CASSTDREATDTQYF. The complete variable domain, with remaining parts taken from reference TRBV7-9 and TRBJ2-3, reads DTGVSQNPRHKITKRGQNVTFRCDPISEHNRLYWYRQTLGQGPEFLTYFQNEAQLEKSRLLSDRFSAERPKGSFSTLEIQRTEQGDSAMYLCASSTDREATDTQYFGPGTRLTVL.

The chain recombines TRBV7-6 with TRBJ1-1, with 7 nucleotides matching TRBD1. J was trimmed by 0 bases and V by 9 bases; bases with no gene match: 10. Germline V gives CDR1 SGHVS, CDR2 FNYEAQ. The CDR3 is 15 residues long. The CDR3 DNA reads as TGTGCCAGTAGAAGGGACAGTGCGATGAACACTGAAGCTTTCTTT. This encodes CASRRDSAMNTEAFF.

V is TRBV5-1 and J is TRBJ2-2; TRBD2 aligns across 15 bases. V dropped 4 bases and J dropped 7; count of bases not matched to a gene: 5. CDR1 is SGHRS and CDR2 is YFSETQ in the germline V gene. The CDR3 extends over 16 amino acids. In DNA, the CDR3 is TGCGCCAGCAGCGCGGGACTAGCGGGAGGCCACGGGGAGCTGTTTTTT. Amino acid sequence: CASSAGLAGGHGELFF. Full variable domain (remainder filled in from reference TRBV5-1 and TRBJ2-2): KAGVTQTPRYLIKTRGQQVTLSCSPISGHRSVSWYQQTPGQGLQFLFEYFSETQRNKGNFPGRFSGRQFSNSRSEMNVSTLELGDSALYLCASSAGLAGGHGELFFGEGSRLTVL.

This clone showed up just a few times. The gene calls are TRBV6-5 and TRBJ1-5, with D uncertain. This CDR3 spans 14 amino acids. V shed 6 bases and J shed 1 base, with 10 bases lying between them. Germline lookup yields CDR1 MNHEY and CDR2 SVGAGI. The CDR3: CASRGITSNQPQHF. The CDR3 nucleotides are TGTGCCAGCAGGGGCATCACAAGCAATCAGCCCCAGCATTTT.